These 17 T cell receptor beta chains were all obtained from the same sample, sequenced in a study of blood T cell repertoires in COVID-19. The method was immunoSEQ multiplex PCR; TCRdb's version includes in-frame clones alone and lacks a portion of them. The sample consists of 150,000 to 200,000 clones, 85% of them appearing once. The sample was peripheral blood. The receptors here all came from a human donor with acute or convalescent COVID-19. The donor label of this sample is uncertain.

This clone was seen more than once but under ten times. The V and J genes are TRBV7-3 and TRBJ1-2, with D tentatively TRBD1 (5 bases). CDR3 length equals 14 residues. The germline CDR1 and CDR2 sequences are SGHTA and FQGTGA. V shed 5 bases and J shed 1 base, with 11 bases lying between them. The CDR3 DNA follows: TGTGCCAGCAGCCCCTCCGGGGGTAACTATGGCTACACCTTC. This gives the protein CASSPSGGNYGYTF.

Only a few counts were recorded for this clone. The rearrangement joins TRBV10-3 to TRBJ2-1; weak D call: TRBD1 (6 bases). V was clipped by 0 bases and J by 3 bases, with 15 bases between them. Germline V gives CDR1 ENHRY, CDR2 SYGVKD. The CDR3 has 17 amino acids. For the CDR3, the DNA is TGTGCCATCAGTGAGTCGGCAGGGGCGAATTTCTACAATGAGCAGTTCTTC. Its protein is CAISESAGANFYNEQFF.

This rearrangement joins TRBV3-1 (or the pseudogene TRBV3-2) to TRBJ1-1, with TRBD1 identical over 8 bases. Losses at the gene ends were 5 bases for V and 7 bases for J; bases not matched to a gene: 12. Germline loops: CDR1 LGHDT, CDR2 YNNKEL (reference sequence). The CDR3 is 15 residues long. The CDR3 loop reads CASSSRRGTGDEAFF. DNA for the CDR3: TGTGCCAGCAGCAGCCGCCGGGGGACAGGAGATGAAGCTTTCTTT.

The chain has TRBV3-1 (or the pseudogene TRBV3-2) and TRBJ2-1, with D perhaps matching TRBD2 (6 bases). Germline V gene lookup returns CDR1 LGHDT and CDR2 YNNKEL (reference sequence). Trimming shortened V by 6 bases and J by 9 bases, and 21 bases separated the two germline ends. CDR3 length equals 15 residues. The CDR3 DNA is TGTGCCAGCAGATCTAGAGGGTATTATAGCGGTGAGCAGTTCTTC. Translation: CASRSRGYYSGEQFF.

The chain uses TRBV9 and TRBJ2-6; tentatively, D is TRBD1 (5 bases). This CDR3 spans 18 amino acids. CDR1 and CDR2 (germline): SGDLS, YYNGEE. Trimming took 2 bases from V and 5 from J, leaving 20 bases between them. The CDR3 is CASSVGRGPEAWANVLTF. Written as DNA, the CDR3 is TGTGCCAGCAGCGTGGGGCGTGGTCCCGAAGCCTGGGCCAACGTCCTGACTTTC.

The chain has TRBV27 and TRBJ1-2; TRBD1 aligns across 12 bases. The CDR3 runs to 16 residues. V was clipped by 5 bases and J by 4 bases; unmatched bases: 8. CDR1 is MNHEY and CDR2 is SMNVEV in the germline V gene (reference sequence). CDR3 residues: CASSPGTGGAAYGYTF. In nucleotides, the CDR3 is TGTGCCAGCAGTCCCGGGACAGGGGGCGCAGCCTATGGCTACACCTTC.

The V call is TRBV11-3, the J call TRBJ1-1, with 10 bases fitting TRBD1. After removal of 5 bases from V and 4 bases from J, the junction contained 4 bases not matched to a gene. The CDR3 length is 14 residues. Germline CDR1 is SGHNT and CDR2 is YENEEA. CDR3 in amino acids: CASSPRTGGTEAFF. The CDR3 DNA follows: TGTGCCAGCAGCCCCCGGACAGGGGGCACTGAAGCTTTCTTT.

The rearrangement uses TRBV5-1 and TRBJ2-2; 11 bases map to TRBD2. This CDR3 is built from 15 residues. V lost 4 bases, J lost 5 bases, and 4 bases stayed unmatched. CDR1 is SGHRS and CDR2 is YFSETQ in the germline V gene. CDR3 protein: CASSGTSGSTGELFF. As DNA, the CDR3 is TGCGCCAGCAGCGGTACTAGCGGGAGTACCGGGGAGCTGTTTTTT.

The chain recombines TRBV11-3 with TRBJ2-3; 9 bases agree with TRBD2. The V gene end was trimmed by 5 bases and the J gene end by 8 bases; junction bases not matched to a gene: 14. The CDR3 runs 16 residues. Germline V gives CDR1 SGHNT, CDR2 YENEEA. CDR3: CASSPHTQGGRGTQYF. CDR3 in DNA: TGTGCCAGCAGCCCACACACGCAGGGCGGGAGGGGTACGCAGTATTTT.

The V gene is TRBV19, the J gene TRBJ1-5; D is possibly TRBD1 (5 bases). This CDR3 has 14 amino acids. The germline V gene has CDR1 LNHDA and CDR2 SQIVND (reference sequence). The V end was cut by 7 bases, the J end by 9 bases, with 19 bases between. Written as DNA, the CDR3 is TGTGCCAGTACATTCAGGGAGGGTCGACGGCCCCAGCATTTT. Its protein is CASTFREGRRPQHF.

This clone was seen only once. Here the CDR3 reads CASSFAPGMNTEAFF. The CDR3 DNA sequence: TGTGCCAGCAGCTTCGCCCCGGGGATGAACACTGAAGCTTTCTTT. The chain employs TRBV11-3 and TRBJ1-1; D not certain. V was trimmed by 3 bases and J by 0 bases, leaving 11 bases between them. The germline CDR1 and CDR2 sequences are SGHNT and YENEEA. The CDR3 contains 15 residues.

The CDR3 bases are TGCGCCAGCAGCTTGAATGGACAGGGCAAAAACTCCTATAATTCACCCCTCCACTTT. This encodes CASSLNGQGKNSYNSPLHF. The rearrangement links TRBV5-1 to TRBJ1-6, with 8 bases fitting TRBD1. This CDR3 has 19 residues. Losses at the gene ends were 1 base for V and 0 bases for J; bases not matched to a gene: 9. From germline, CDR1 is SGHRS and CDR2 YFSETQ.

The rearrangement uses TRBV13 and TRBJ2-7; D possibly corresponds to TRBD2 (6 bases). This CDR3 has 14 amino acids. Germline loops: CDR1 PRHDT, CDR2 FYEKMQ (reference sequence). V was cut by 2 bases and J by 5 bases, with 13 bases left in between. CDR3 sequence reads: CASSLIQGGDEQYF. The CDR3 DNA follows: TGTGCCAGCAGCTTAATCCAGGGAGGCGACGAGCAGTACTTC.

This chain connects TRBV6-8 to TRBJ1-6; D is unclear. The CDR3 has 12 residues. From germline, CDR1 is MNHGY and CDR2 SAAAGT. Trimming left V 6 bases short and J 9 bases short, with 9 bases between. The CDR3 here is CASSTVSSPLHF. For the CDR3, the DNA is TGTGCCAGCAGCACGGTTAGTTCACCCCTCCACTTT.

The rearrangement links TRBV5-1 to TRBJ2-1; 7 positions match TRBD2. With V trimmed by 4 bases and J by 5 bases, 15 bases remained unmatched. The CDR3 spans 17 residues. Germline values: CDR1 SGHRS, CDR2 YFSETQ. As DNA, the CDR3 is TGCGCCAGCAGCCAAGGTGGCATCGGGACTACCAACAATGAGCAGTTCTTC. It is translated as CASSQGGIGTTNNEQFF.

The table lists this clone with a few counts. This sequence joins TRBV18 and TRBJ2-2, with 10 bases fitting TRBD1. The CDR3 contains 16 residues. V trimming: 3 bases; J trimming: 0 bases; junction bases outside the gene matches: 1. Germline CDR1 KGHSH, CDR2 LQKENI. CDR3 nucleotide sequence: TGTGCCAGCTCACCGACAGGGGGCGCGAACACCGGGGAGCTGTTTTTT. As protein: CASSPTGGANTGELFF.

This clone is a singleton in its sample. This chain connects TRBV7-6 to TRBJ2-7, with TRBD2 as a possible D gene (5 bases). Germline CDR1 and CDR2: SGHVS and FNYEAQ. V gave up 5 bases and J gave up 0 bases, with 17 bases separating them. CDR3 size: 16 residues. The CDR3 sequence: CASSPSGGRSSYEQYF. The CDR3 DNA is TGTGCCAGCAGCCCCTCTGGAGGAAGGAGCTCCTACGAGCAGTACTTC. The full variable domain, in which reference TRBV7-6 and TRBJ2-7 provide the parts outside the CDR3, is GAGVSQSPRYKVTKRGQDVALRCDPISGHVSLYWYRQALGQGPEFLTYFNYEAQQDKSGLPNDRFSAERPEGSISTLTIQRTEQRDSAMYRCASSPSGGRSSYEQYFGPGTRLTVT.